This TCR beta chain is drawn from a study of memory CD4+ T cells and cytomegalovirus serostatus. Study as a whole: This sample comes from healthy Belgian adults, eight or nine CMV seropositive, some 22 seronegative.

With regard to this clone: Antigen specificity is unknown.

The table came from immunoSEQ multiplex PCR; TCRdb's copy has only in-frame clones and leaves some out. Of 84,000 or so clones in the sample, approximately 80% were seen once. Single viable CD3+CD4+CD8-CD45RO+ cells were sorted as the memory CD4+ T cells. This CDR3 has 14 residues. V lost 1 base, J lost 5 bases, and 12 bases lay in between. CDR1 and CDR2 from the germline V gene are LGHNA and YSLEER. Findings and limits, study-wide: CD4+ memory repertoires contained about 40% of the roughly 160 reported CMV TCRbeta sequences.

The clonotype originates from an adult in good health and CMV-seronegative. Sequenced material: memory CD4+ T cells from blood. V and J are TRBV4-3 and TRBJ2-7; D unclear. As DNA, the CDR3 is TGCGCCAGCAGCCAAGTCGGCAAGGGTAACGAGCAGTACTTC. This translates into CASSQVGKGNEQYF.